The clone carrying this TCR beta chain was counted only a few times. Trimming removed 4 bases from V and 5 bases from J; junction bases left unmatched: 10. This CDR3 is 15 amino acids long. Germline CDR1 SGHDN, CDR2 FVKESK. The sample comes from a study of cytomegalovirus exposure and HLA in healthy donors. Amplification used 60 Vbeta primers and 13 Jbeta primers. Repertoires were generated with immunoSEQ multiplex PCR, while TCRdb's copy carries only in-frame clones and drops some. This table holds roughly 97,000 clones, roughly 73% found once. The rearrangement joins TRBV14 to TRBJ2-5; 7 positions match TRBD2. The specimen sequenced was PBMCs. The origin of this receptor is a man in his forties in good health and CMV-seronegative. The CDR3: CASSPRDSGWETQYF. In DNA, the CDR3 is TGTGCCAGCAGCCCCCGTGATAGCGGGTGGGAGACCCAGTACTTC.